This TCR beta chain was captured in a study of vaccination and CD4 T cells after COVID-19. Treatment denoted: approximately 11-day PBMC culture with coronavirus spike peptide pools or control peptides (ViraFEST assay). CDR1 and CDR2 from the germline V gene are DFQATT and SNEGSKA (reference sequence). CDR3 length equals 12 residues. The V gene end was trimmed by 5 bases and the J gene end by 4 bases; junction bases not matched to a gene: 2. A remark on this clonotype: No antigen is known for it.

Oncomine TCR Beta short-read sequencing was applied to DNA from cultured CD4+ T cells. TCRdb recomputed calls from the PCR reads with MiXCR, one row per CDR3 protein. The repertoire holds about 20,000 distinct CDR3 sequences, with around four fifths as singletons. The chain couples TRBV20-1 to TRBJ1-2; 9 bases fit TRBD1. The source was CD4+ T cells from blood, cultured in vitro, collected after SARS-CoV-2 vaccination. This sequence originates from a human donor who received a COVID-19 vaccine. CDR3 sequence: CSAEGQGYGYTF. DNA for the CDR3: TGCAGTGCTGAGGGACAGGGCTATGGCTACACCTTC.